This T cell receptor beta chain was recorded in a study of blood T cell repertoires in COVID-19. Background on the study: Some COVID-19 samples were acute and others convalescent; all came from the United States, Italy and Spain. From T cells, B-cell-depleted T cells, or PBMCs came the material, which was cDNA or gDNA.

CDR1 is LGHDT, CDR2 YNNKEL, per germline (reference sequence). V was clipped by 0 bases and J by 5 bases, with 13 bases between them. This CDR3 comprises 15 residues. The authors' processing: From reference gene primer amplification, estimates of nucleated cell counts were derived. The method was immunoSEQ multiplex PCR; TCRdb's version includes in-frame clones alone and lacks a portion of them. The D gene and trimming were derived from the DNA, and the V and J assignments and clone size from that table. The sample consists of 200,000 to 250,000 clones, 88% of them appearing once. Those enrolled in Seattle joined during active infection and were followed longitudinally afterward.

The receptor was isolated from a woman in her twenties or thirties with COVID-19, enrolled during active disease. The sample consisted of peripheral blood. V gene TRBV3-1 (or the pseudogene TRBV3-2) combines with J gene TRBJ1-2; D ambiguous. The CDR3 DNA sequence: TGTGCCAGCAGCCAAGATCTGGCAATTACGTATGGCTACACCTTC. This encodes CASSQDLAITYGYTF.